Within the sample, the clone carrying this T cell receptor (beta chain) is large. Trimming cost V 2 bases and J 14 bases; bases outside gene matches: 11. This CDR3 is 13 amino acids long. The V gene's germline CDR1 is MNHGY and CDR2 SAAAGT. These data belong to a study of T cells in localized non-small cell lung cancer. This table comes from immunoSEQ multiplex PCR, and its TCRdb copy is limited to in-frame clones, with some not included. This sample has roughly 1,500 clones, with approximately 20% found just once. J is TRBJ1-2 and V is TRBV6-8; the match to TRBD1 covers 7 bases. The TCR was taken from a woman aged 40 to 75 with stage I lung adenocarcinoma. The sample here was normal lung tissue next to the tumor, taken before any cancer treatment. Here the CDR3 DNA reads TGTGCCAGCAGTTACCCCAGGGGGGATTCCGGGACCTTC. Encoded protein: CASSYPRGDSGTF.